Below are 21 T cell receptor beta chains sequenced from a single sample in a study of Tregs in tolerant kidney transplant recipients. The nonmyeloablative bone marrow transplants came from related graft donors, with transient mixed chimerism. The protocol was immunoSEQ multiplex PCR, while the TCRdb copy is restricted to in-frame clones and leaves out a portion. The sample contains nearly 50,000 clones, approximately 89% of which appear only once. The sequencing used CD8+ T cells from blood (PBMCs), collected 12 months after the transplant. The receptors come from a human patient who received a combined kidney and bone marrow transplant. Some T cells may be the graft donor's.

This chain joins TRBV6-5 and TRBJ2-2; no clear D gene. The germline gives CDR1 MNHEY, CDR2 SVGAGI. Deletions cut 4 bases from V and 0 bases from J, with 6 bases between. CDR3 length: 14 residues. The CDR3 region has the DNA TGTGCCAGCAGTTTAGCCACGAACACCGGGGAGCTGTTTTTT. Protein: CASSLATNTGELFF.

The V gene is TRBV28, the J gene TRBJ1-1, with D uncertain. Trimming cost V 4 bases and J 6 bases, with 24 bases left between them. Germline lookup yields CDR1 MDHEN and CDR2 SYDVKM. CDR3 length equals 17 residues. The CDR3 here is CASSSDGEPATLSEAFF. The CDR3 DNA reads TGTGCCAGCAGTTCCGACGGAGAGCCCGCCACCTTGTCTGAAGCTTTCTTT.

The chain employs TRBV7-2 and TRBJ2-5, with 9 nucleotides matching TRBD2. The end of the DNA fits TRBJ2-7 better, so the J call may be wrong. Germline CDR1 reads SGHTA; CDR2 reads FQGNSA. The CDR3 is made up of 17 amino acids. The CDR3 spells CASSRGSSGDSSYEQYF. In DNA form, the CDR3 reads TGTGCCAGCAGCCGCGGTTCTAGCGGGGACTCTTCCTACGAGCAGTACTTC.

This clone was detected once. The gene calls are TRBV19 and TRBJ2-1, with 8 bases identical to TRBD2. CDR3 length equals 15 residues. Germline loops: CDR1 LNHDA, CDR2 SQIVND (reference sequence). The J segment lost 9 bases and the V segment lost 0 bases, leaving 7 bases of the junction unmatched. The CDR3 sequence is CASSIEPGLVFEQFF. CDR3 DNA sequence: TGTGCCAGTAGTATAGAACCGGGACTAGTTTTTGAGCAGTTCTTC.

The chain links TRBV13 to TRBJ2-7; D not resolved. Germline V gene data show CDR1 as PRHDT and CDR2 as FYEKMQ (reference sequence). Trimming left V 0 bases short and J 4 bases short, with 7 bases between. This CDR3 comprises 13 residues. The CDR3 region has the DNA TGTGCCAGCAGCTTAGGCCAGATGTACGAGCAGTACTTC. Protein: CASSLGQMYEQYF.

The chain uses TRBV7-6 and TRBJ2-7, with 8 bases fitting TRBD2. CDR1 is SGHVS, CDR2 FNYEAQ, per germline. The CDR3 runs 16 residues. Germline trimming cut 0 bases from V and 2 bases from J; bases unmatched to any gene: 6. In DNA, the CDR3 is TGTGCCAGCAGCTTAGCCCTAGCGGGCCGGACCTACGAGCAGTACTTC. Protein product: CASSLALAGRTYEQYF.

The chain is built from TRBV10-2 and TRBJ2-3; D is ambiguous. The CDR3 is 13 amino acids. V lost 1 base, J lost 2 bases, and 4 bases lay in between. Germline CDR1 reads WSHSY; CDR2 reads SAAADI. The CDR3 DNA is TGCGCCAGCAGTGAGTTCTACACAGATACGCAGTATTTT. It yields the protein CASSEFYTDTQYF.

This clone is a singleton in its sample. Other DNA sequences from this sample encode an identical CDR3 as well. The chain couples TRBV27 to TRBJ1-6; D unclear. Germline lookup yields CDR1 MNHEY and CDR2 SMNVEV (reference sequence). This CDR3 contains 12 residues. V shed 2 bases and J shed 7 bases, with 3 bases lying between them. The CDR3: CASSLANSPLHF. The CDR3, as DNA: TGTGCCAGCAGTTTAGCGAATTCACCCCTCCACTTT.

The chain couples TRBV4-2 to TRBJ2-5, with 13 bases matching TRBD2. Trimming removed 3 bases from V and 11 bases from J; junction bases left unmatched: 9. Germline V gene data show CDR1 as LGHNA and CDR2 as YNFKEQ. This CDR3 has 15 residues. The CDR3 sequence is CASSHGLAGENEQYF. In nucleotides, the CDR3 is TGTGCCAGCAGCCATGGACTAGCGGGGGAAAATGAGCAGTACTTC.

This clone was observed once. V usage is TRBV7-2 and J usage is TRBJ2-3; the D gene is possibly TRBD2 (6 bases). V was shortened by 3 bases and J by 1 base, with 14 bases between the two germline ends. CDR1 is SGHTA, CDR2 FQGNSA, per germline. The CDR3 length is 16 residues. The CDR3 sequence is CASSFPPGGRTDTQYF. The CDR3 DNA is TGTGCCAGCAGCTTCCCACCCGGGGGTCGCACAGATACGCAGTATTTT.

The chain is built from TRBV7-3 and TRBJ2-1, with a tentative D call TRBD2 (5 bases). CDR1 is SGHTA, CDR2 FQGTGA, per germline. The CDR3 is 12 residues long. The ends were cut back, 5 bases at V and 5 bases at J, with 7 bases in the middle. The CDR3 protein is CASSSSDNEQFF. The CDR3, as DNA: TGTGCCAGCAGCAGTAGCGACAATGAGCAGTTCTTC.

The genes are TRBV6-1 and TRBJ2-7; D not certain. This CDR3 contains 12 residues. Germline lookup yields CDR1 MNHNS and CDR2 SASEGT. This CDR3 is CATNLGTYEQYF. The CDR3 coding sequence is TGTGCTACTAATCTAGGTACCTACGAGCAGTACTTC.

Comments on this clone: The sample has other DNA sequences that encode this CDR3 too. The chain links TRBV27 to TRBJ1-6; D is unresolved. Trimming removed 3 bases at V and 6 bases at J, with 9 bases between. Per germline, CDR1 MNHEY and CDR2 SMNVEV (reference sequence). This CDR3 is 14 amino acids long. The DNA of the CDR3 is TGTGCCAGCAGTTTTACCGGGGTTAATTCACCCCTCCACTTT. Its translation is CASSFTGVNSPLHF.

This rearrangement joins TRBV9 to TRBJ2-1, with TRBD2 matching over 7 bases. The V gene end was trimmed by 4 bases and the J gene end by 0 bases; junction bases not matched to a gene: 10. Germline CDR1 SGDLS, CDR2 YYNGEE. This CDR3 contains 17 residues. The CDR3 DNA is TGTGCCAGCAGCATAAGCCTCGGGGGGAGCTCCTACAATGAGCAGTTCTTC. Its protein is CASSISLGGSSYNEQFF.

The V and J genes are TRBV5-1 and TRBJ2-3, with TRBD2 identical over 10 bases. This CDR3 region has 16 residues. The ends lost 2 bases at V and 6 bases at J; junction bases unmatched: 9. Looked up from germline, CDR1 is SGHRS and CDR2 is YFSETQ. CDR3: CASSFEAGGPGDTQYF. The CDR3 coding sequence is TGCGCCAGCAGCTTTGAAGCGGGGGGGCCTGGGGATACGCAGTATTTT.

The chain links TRBV27 to TRBJ2-7, with D maybe TRBD2 (6 bases). This CDR3 region has 14 residues. The germline V gene has CDR1 MNHEY and CDR2 SMNVEV (reference sequence). Trimming cost V 8 bases and J 4 bases, with 18 bases left between them. The CDR3: CASSGTGEFYEQYF. In nucleotides, the CDR3 is TGTGCCAGCTCTGGGACTGGGGAATTTTACGAGCAGTACTTC.

The V and J genes are TRBV11-2 and TRBJ1-5; possible D gene TRBD1, 5 bases. V was trimmed by 4 bases and J by 5 bases, leaving 9 bases between them. This CDR3 has 13 residues. Germline lookup yields CDR1 SGHAT and CDR2 FQNNGV. CDR3 residues: CASSSQGYQPQHF. The CDR3 DNA follows: TGTGCCAGCAGCTCCCAGGGCTATCAGCCCCAGCATTTT.

The CDR3 sequence: CASSFGGSYEQYF. DNA of the CDR3: TGTGCCAGCAGCTTCGGGGGGTCCTACGAGCAGTACTTC. This chain links TRBV7-8 with TRBJ2-7; 7 bases match TRBD2. V was clipped by 3 bases and J by 1 base; unmatched bases: 0. This CDR3 comprises 13 residues. Germline CDR1 and CDR2: SGHVS and FQNEAQ.

This chain links TRBV29-1 with TRBJ2-7; D call uncertain. The CDR3 sequence is 11 residues long. Germline V CDR1 and CDR2: SQVTM, ANQGSEA. The V end lost 3 bases, the J end lost 3 bases, and 6 bases lay between the germline ends. CDR3 in amino acids: CSVESFYEQYF. The CDR3 nucleotides are TGCAGCGTTGAGTCTTTCTACGAGCAGTACTTC.

The V and J genes are TRBV28 and TRBJ1-5, with D tentatively TRBD1 (6 bases). This CDR3 comprises 15 residues. V was pared by 2 bases and J by 6 bases, with 14 bases between. The germline gives CDR1 MDHEN, CDR2 SYDVKM. The CDR3 nucleotides read TGTGCCAGCAGTTTAGCGGAGAGAGGGGGTCAGCCCCAGCATTTT. This codes for CASSLAERGGQPQHF.

This clone was found once. The chain joins TRBV21-1 to TRBJ1-2. TRBV21-1 is a pseudogene segment. This CDR3 is built from 17 residues. CDR3 region: CASSKGPQGRGYYGYTF. The CDR3 nucleotides are TGTGCCAGCAGCAAAGGTCCCCAGGGGAGGGGGTACTATGGCTACACCTTC.